Following are 26 T cell receptor beta chains from one sample sequenced in a study of control samples from healthy donors and cancer patients. Using immunoSEQ multiplex PCR, the repertoire was profiled, and TCRdb retains in-frame clones only, with some absent. The sample records about 180,000 clones, around 90% being singletons. Material for sequencing was blood. The receptors come from a woman aged 45 to 65 in good health.

The rearrangement joins TRBV3-1 (or the pseudogene TRBV3-2) to TRBJ1-6; 9 bases are shared with TRBD1. This CDR3 has 15 residues. Germline loops: CDR1 LGHDT, CDR2 YNNKEL (reference sequence). Germline trimming cut 6 bases from V and 6 bases from J; bases unmatched to any gene: 6. CDR3 protein: CASSHTGGGNSPLHF. The DNA for the CDR3 is TGTGCCAGCAGTCACACAGGGGGCGGTAATTCACCCCTCCACTTT.

This clone has a handful of counts. The rearrangement links TRBV10-3 to TRBJ1-1, with 8 bases that match TRBD1. The CDR3 spans 14 residues. Trimming removed 7 bases from V and 0 bases from J; junction bases left unmatched: 4. CDR1 and CDR2 (germline): ENHRY, SYGVKD. The CDR3 reads CAIISGGMNTEAFF. In DNA, the CDR3 is TGTGCCATCATTTCAGGGGGCATGAACACTGAAGCTTTCTTT.

This chain uses TRBV7-2 with TRBJ2-7, with TRBD2 matching 10 bases. Germline CDR1 SGHTA, CDR2 FQGNSA. The CDR3 extends over 15 amino acids. V dropped 3 bases and J dropped 4; count of bases not matched to a gene: 6. CDR3 loop: CASSFSPSGSYEQYF. CDR3 DNA: TGTGCCAGCAGCTTTTCCCCTAGCGGGAGTTACGAGCAGTACTTC.

The chain is built from TRBV9 and TRBJ2-2; 8 bases map to TRBD1. This CDR3 is built from 14 residues. Trimming took 3 bases from V and 7 from J; bases not matched to a gene: 5. CDR1 is SGDLS and CDR2 is YYNGEE in the germline V gene. CDR3 loop: CASSAQGAGGELFF. The CDR3 DNA sequence: TGTGCCAGCAGCGCCCAGGGGGCTGGCGGGGAGCTGTTTTTT.

This chain connects TRBV11-2 to TRBJ1-1, with a weak D call TRBD1 (5 bases). The CDR3 contains 16 residues. Trimming removed 1 base at V and 6 bases at J, with 18 bases between. Germline V gene sequence: CDR1 SGHAT, CDR2 FQNNGV. The CDR3 here is CASSLGSTGRFPEAFF. CDR3 DNA: TGTGCCAGCAGCTTAGGGTCTACGGGGCGATTCCCTGAAGCTTTCTTT. The entire variable domain, with the rest obtained from reference TRBV11-2 and TRBJ1-1, is as follows: EAGVAQSPRYKIIEKRQSVAFWCNPISGHATLYWYQQILGQGPKLLIQFQNNGVVDDSQLPKDRFSAERLKGVDSTLKIQPAKLEDSAVYLCASSLGSTGRFPEAFFGQGTRLTVV.

CDR3 sequence: CASSLGQGGTQYF. CDR3 DNA: TGCGCCAGCAGCTTGGGACAGGGGGGGACCCAGTACTTC. The V gene is TRBV5-1, the J gene TRBJ2-5; the match to TRBD1 covers 9 bases. Germline CDR1 is SGHRS and CDR2 is YFSETQ. This CDR3 is 13 amino acids long. The J segment lost 7 bases and the V segment lost 0 bases, leaving 1 base of the junction unmatched.

V and J are TRBV29-1 and TRBJ1-1, with D perhaps matching TRBD1 (5 bases). This CDR3 has 13 residues. V was clipped by 6 bases and J by 3 bases, with 14 bases between them. The germline gives CDR1 SQVTM, CDR2 ANQGSEA. Here the CDR3 reads CSVGTSSDTEAFF. CDR3 DNA sequence: TGCAGCGTCGGGACCTCTTCGGACACTGAAGCTTTCTTT.

With regard to this clone: At one of its ends the junction is not consistent with the germline gene, which may arise from a read error. The rearrangement uses TRBV28 and TRBJ2-3, with D perhaps TRBD2 (6 bases). Germline loops: CDR1 MDHEN, CDR2 SYDVKM. The CDR3 spans 18 residues. DNA of the CDR3: TGTGCCGGCAGCCGACCCACTCTTACTGCGGGGTTCACAGATACGCAGTATTTT. This gives the protein CAGSRPTLTAGFTDTQYF.

The rearrangement links TRBV28 to TRBJ1-5; possible D gene TRBD1, 5 bases. The CDR3 extends over 14 amino acids. Germline CDR1 MDHEN, CDR2 SYDVKM. V was cut by 3 bases and J by 7 bases, with 13 bases left in between. CDR3 in DNA: TGTGCCAGCAGTTTTCCGGGGGGACGGCAGCCCCAGCATTTT. The encoded protein is CASSFPGGRQPQHF.

Only one count was recorded for this clone. This sequence joins TRBV10-2 and TRBJ2-4; no clear D gene. The germline V and J ends were trimmed by 2 bases and 4 bases, with 6 bases remaining between them. This CDR3 contains 13 residues. CDR1 and CDR2 from the germline V gene are WSHSY and SAAADI. As DNA, the CDR3 is TGCGCCAGCAGTGAGACTGTGAAAAACATTCAGTACTTC. Translated: CASSETVKNIQYF.

The V and J genes are TRBV7-3 and TRBJ2-5; 14 bases fit TRBD2. CDR3 size: 17 residues. In germline, CDR1 is SGHTA, CDR2 FQGTGA. The V gene end was trimmed by 5 bases and the J gene end by 1 base; junction bases not matched to a gene: 6. CDR3 sequence reads: CASSQGLAGGLQETQYF. In DNA form, the CDR3 reads TGTGCCAGCAGCCAAGGACTAGCGGGGGGTCTCCAAGAGACCCAGTACTTC.

The count of this clone is one. The chain links TRBV6-2 or TRBV6-3 to TRBJ1-1; possibly TRBD1 for D (5 bases). Germline V gene lookup returns CDR1 MNHEY and CDR2 SVGEGT. The V end was cut by 0 bases, the J end by 0 bases, with 11 bases between. This CDR3 has 16 residues. The CDR3 nucleotides read TGTGCCAGCAGTTACTCCAACAGGAATTTGAACACTGAAGCTTTCTTT. Translation gives CASSYSNRNLNTEAFF.

The V and J genes are TRBV14 and TRBJ2-7, with D unresolved. V lost 2 bases and J 0 bases, leaving 5 bases between the germline ends. The V gene's germline CDR1 is SGHDN and CDR2 FVKESK. The CDR3 consists of 13 residues. CDR3 bases: TGTGCCAGCAGCCAAAGGAGCTCCTACGAGCAGTACTTC. This translates into CASSQRSSYEQYF.

This clone came up a few times. The chain uses TRBV27 and TRBJ1-2; tentatively, D is TRBD1 (6 bases). V lost 7 bases, J lost 8 bases, and 20 bases lay in between. Germline values: CDR1 MNHEY, CDR2 SMNVEV (reference sequence). CDR3 size: 14 residues. The CDR3 region is CASKQRGGAYGYTF. The CDR3 nucleotides read TGTGCCAGCAAACAAAGGGGGGGTGCTTACGGCTACACCTTC.

The chain is built from TRBV7-8 and TRBJ1-2; 9 nucleotides match TRBD1. J was trimmed by 6 bases and V by 1 base; bases with no gene match: 0. Germline loops: CDR1 SGHVS, CDR2 FQNEAQ. The CDR3 has 13 residues. In DNA, the CDR3 is TGTGCCAGCAGCTTAGGGACAGGGGATGGCTACACCTTC. It encodes CASSLGTGDGYTF.

This rearrangement joins TRBV19 to TRBJ2-6; 7 bases match TRBD2. Looked up from germline, CDR1 is LNHDA and CDR2 is SQIVND (reference sequence). Trimming at V came to 3 bases and at J to 2 bases, leaving 1 base not matched to a gene. This CDR3 comprises 15 residues. The DNA for the CDR3 is TGTGCCAGTAGTATTGCGGGGGCTGGGGCCAACGTCCTGACTTTC. Protein: CASSIAGAGANVLTF.

This sequence joins TRBV5-1 and TRBJ1-6, with D hard to call. There are 15 residues in the CDR3. Trimming took off 3 bases at V and 6 bases at J, with 13 bases between the two ends. CDR1 SGHRS and CDR2 YFSETQ come from the germline V gene. Here the CDR3 DNA reads TGCGCCAGCAGCTCCGGAGTTGGCAGTAATTCACCCCTCCACTTT. Its protein product is CASSSGVGSNSPLHF.

Regarding this clone: Other DNA sequences of this sample code for an identical CDR3. This chain connects TRBV27 to TRBJ1-6; tentative D call: TRBD1 (5 bases). From germline, CDR1 is MNHEY and CDR2 SMNVEV (reference sequence). The CDR3 runs to 16 residues. V was cut by 0 bases and J by 0 bases, with 6 bases left in between. The CDR3 nucleotides read TGTGCCAGCAGTTTATCGGGACGCTCCTATAATTCACCCCTCCACTTT. Its protein product is CASSLSGRSYNSPLHF.

In DNA, the CDR3 is TGTGCCAGCAGTTTGACAGGGGAAATTTCACCCCTCCACTTT. Translating it yields CASSLTGEISPLHF. The V and J genes are TRBV6-2 or TRBV6-3 and TRBJ1-6, with TRBD1 matching over 8 bases. V shed 4 bases, J shed 9 bases, and the junction held 5 bases outside the gene matches. This CDR3 contains 14 residues. Germline-derived CDR1 and CDR2 are MNHEY and SVGEGT.

V usage is TRBV4-1 and J usage is TRBJ2-3; TRBD2 aligns across 12 bases. Germline trimming cut 2 bases from V and 5 bases from J; bases unmatched to any gene: 8. This CDR3 has 17 amino acids. Germline lookup yields CDR1 MGHRA and CDR2 YSYEKL. In DNA, the CDR3 is TGCGCCAGCAGCCAAACCTGGCTAGCGGGAGGGAGAGATACGCAGTATTTT. Residues: CASSQTWLAGGRDTQYF.

The chain employs TRBV12-3 or TRBV12-4 and TRBJ1-4; D not resolved. The CDR3 extends over 13 amino acids. With 5 bases removed from V and 5 bases from J, the gap between germline ends came to 9 bases. The chain's CDR3 is CASSPQINEKLFF. The CDR3 DNA follows: TGTGCCAGCAGTCCCCAGATAAATGAAAAACTGTTTTTT.

V usage is TRBV13 and J usage is TRBJ1-3; no clear D gene. Germline values: CDR1 PRHDT, CDR2 FYEKMQ (reference sequence). Trimming pared 1 base from V and 4 bases from J, leaving 14 bases between. The CDR3 length is 16 residues. The DNA of the CDR3 is TGTGCCAGCAGCTTAGTCGGGAGGGAGGCCGGAAACACCATATATTTT. Its protein product is CASSLVGREAGNTIYF.

This sequence joins TRBV9 and TRBJ1-6; D call uncertain. Trimming pared 2 bases from V and 0 bases from J, leaving 6 bases between. The CDR3 has 15 amino acids. Germline values: CDR1 SGDLS, CDR2 YYNGEE. CDR3 coding DNA: TGTGCCAGCAGCGTTGGGGACTCCTATAATTCACCCCTCCACTTT. It yields the protein CASSVGDSYNSPLHF.

The chain couples TRBV7-9 to TRBJ1-1, with 8 bases identical to TRBD1. Germline CDR1 SEHNR, CDR2 FQNEAQ (reference sequence). V was clipped by 4 bases and J by 0 bases; unmatched bases: 1. The length of the CDR3 is 14 residues. CDR3 loop: CASSSTGVNTEAFF. The CDR3 bases are TGTGCCAGCAGCTCGACAGGGGTGAACACTGAAGCTTTCTTT.

In nucleotides, the CDR3 is TGTGCCAGCAGCCCCTGGGACAGCACGTCACCCCTCCACTTT. Protein product: CASSPWDSTSPLHF. The rearrangement links TRBV9 to TRBJ1-6; 7 positions match TRBD1. Germline V gene sequence: CDR1 SGDLS, CDR2 YYNGEE. The CDR3 covers 14 residues. V trimming: 4 bases; J trimming: 10 bases; junction bases outside the gene matches: 8.

V gene TRBV7-2 combines with J gene TRBJ2-6, with a weak D call TRBD1 (7 bases). The CDR3 totals 16 residues. V lost 5 bases to trimming and J lost 4 bases, with 15 bases between them. Germline CDR1 reads SGHTA; CDR2 reads FQGNSA. CDR3 in DNA: TGTGCCAGCAGCAGACAGGGAGGTAGGGGGGCCAACGTCCTGACTTTC. It specifies CASSRQGGRGANVLTF.